The subject of this entry is one T cell receptor (beta chain). Its binding antigen is unknown. Base qualities are not recorded, but no much larger clone differs from it by a single base. The entry originates in a study of spatial heterogeneity in lung cancer (dated 2019 in TCRdb). Context from the whole study: Donors were about 70 patients with early-stage, untreated non-small cell lung cancer from the lung TRACERx cohort. Follow-up PBMC samples were sequenced whenever available, and the median time to follow-up was about two years after resection. Nonsynonymous mutation counts, determined by whole-exome sequencing of tumor tissue, were related to TCR repertoire features. In the raw uncorrected reads, each unique combination of TCR and UMI appeared more than ten times on average. In non-small cell lung cancer, the study quantitatively compared TCR alpha and beta repertoires across several tumor regions, matched nontumor lung, and blood. Beta-chain transcripts were consistently detected in greater numbers than alpha-chain transcripts, which likely reflects a higher abundance of beta-chain transcripts. Both alpha and beta chains were TCR-sequenced in samples taken at surgery, namely 220 tumor regions, roughly 64 matched nontumor lung samples and 56 PBMC samples.

The sample's time point label, decoded: blood at routine non-recurrence follow-up after resection. For TCR sequencing, whole RNA was extracted from tumor and nontumor lung tissue, or from cryopreserved PBMC samples, and no cell sorting was done. Patients were selected for TCR sequencing only if sufficient RNA was available from at least two tumor regions. The library was produced with 5' RACE. The instrument was a NextSeq 500. In the TCR library protocol, a unique molecular identifier was attached to each TCR cDNA molecule so that PCR and sequencing errors could be corrected. As for the authors' bioinformatics: Decombinator tools were used for TCR identification, UMI-based error correction and CDR3 extraction. Expanded TCRs were defined as those above a frequency of 2 per 1,000, corresponding to the top 1% of the tumor frequency distribution. Renyi diversity was computed with the R vegan package after each repertoire had been subsampled 100 times to 5,000 TCRs. To build CDR3 similarity networks, amino acid triplet string-kernel similarity was used, and CDR3s were connected when their pairwise similarity was above 0.82. In TCRdb, the public reads were trimmed at Q25 with fastp and aligned with MiXCR, with productive beta chains retained. CDR3 protein duplicates are merged, each entry listing the most common genes and DNA. The V and J calls come from TCRdb's annotation, not from the publication. This sample gives 60,000 to 85,000 distinct CDR3 sequences in total; less than 9.5% of them show up just once. The ten most abundant clones make up about 2% of the sample.

General study outcomes and caveats: Additional single-cell paired TCR alpha and beta sequencing was considered necessary to confirm, at a functional level, the hypothesis that regional TCRs recognize regional mutations. Ubiquitous expanded tumor TCRs were found in blood more often at tumor resection than at routine follow-up. Comparisons of baseline and follow-up blood repertoires included only 15 or so patients.

The TCR originated in a female donor with early-stage non-small cell lung cancer. The sample consisted of PBMCs, taken at follow-up.

The sequenced DNA is TGTGCCAGCAGTTACTCGGCAGGGGTGGAGGAGACCCAGTACTTC. Its protein is CASSYSAGVEETQYF. The sequence is built from TRBV6-6 and TRBJ2-5, with a weak D call of TRBD1 (6 bases match). V was cut back by 0 bases and J by 5 bases, leaving a gap of 13 bases between them. Based on the germline V gene (reference sequence), the CDR1 and CDR2 sequences are MNHNY and SVGAGI. The CDR3 goes from the cysteine to the phenylalanine over 15 residues. Of the read, only the CDR3 DNA is kept; its 45 bases are in frame from base 1.